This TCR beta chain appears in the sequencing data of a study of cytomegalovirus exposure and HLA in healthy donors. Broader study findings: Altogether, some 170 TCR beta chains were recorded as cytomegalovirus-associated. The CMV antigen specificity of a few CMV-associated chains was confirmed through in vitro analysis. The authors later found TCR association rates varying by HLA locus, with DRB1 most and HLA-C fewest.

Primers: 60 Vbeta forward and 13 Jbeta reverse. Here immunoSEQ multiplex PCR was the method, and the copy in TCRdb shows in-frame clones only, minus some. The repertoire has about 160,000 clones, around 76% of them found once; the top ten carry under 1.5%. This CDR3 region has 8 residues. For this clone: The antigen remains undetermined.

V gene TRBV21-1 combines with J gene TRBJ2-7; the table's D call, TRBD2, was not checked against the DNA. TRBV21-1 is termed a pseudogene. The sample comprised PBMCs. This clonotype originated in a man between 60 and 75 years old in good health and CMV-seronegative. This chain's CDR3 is CASSPVSF. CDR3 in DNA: TGTGCCAGCAGCCCTGTTTCCTTC.